This TCR beta chain was found in a study of cytomegalovirus exposure and HLA in healthy donors. J lost 7 bases, V lost 5 bases, and 14 bases had no gene match. CDR3 size: 17 residues. Germline assignment: CDR1 LNHDA and CDR2 SQIVND (reference sequence). The PCR made use of 60 Vbeta and 13 Jbeta primers. This table comes from immunoSEQ multiplex PCR, and its TCRdb copy is limited to in-frame clones, with some not included. This sample has approximately 120,000 clones, with 80% to 85% found just once. Concerning this clone: The antigen remains undetermined.

Study-level points and caveats: TCR beta sequences reportedly predicted the HLA-A and HLA-B alleles of most subjects accurately. Later work found that TCR association rates differed between HLA loci; DRB1 had the most and HLA-C the fewest. Later work showed greater clonal expansion in HLA-associated TCR beta chains than in equally common others. Sequencing likely caused a cluster of highly shared sequence variants.

The chain couples TRBV19 to TRBJ1-4; 9 bases are shared with TRBD1. The sample comprised PBMCs. The clonotype was recovered from a woman in her 30s in good health and CMV-seronegative. The CDR3 nucleotides are TGTGCCAGTAGTGTACAGGGGGCGCTTGGTTTCGGTGAAAAACTGTTTTTT. This encodes CASSVQGALGFGEKLFF.